The present T cell receptor (beta chain) was sequenced within a study of T cells after yellow fever vaccination. TCRdb passed the 5' RACE reads through MiXCR, listing each CDR3 protein once. The table shows roughly 340,000 distinct CDR3 sequences, with approximately 4.2% occurring only once. This clonotype was seen a handful of times. The antigen is not known. CDR3 length: 10 residues. V lost 11 bases to trimming and J lost 8 bases; unmatched junction nucleotides: 4. Looked up from germline, CDR1 is MNHNS and CDR2 is SASEGT. Study results and caveats: Post-booster repertoires contained most primary-vaccination clones again (96% CD4, around 88% CD8). The study noted that FACS-sorted repertoires could contain abundant clonotypes contaminating from the bulk population. The secondary response was weaker, and its peak arrived faster, on day 5 versus 15.

Source: PBMCs, taken 5 days after the yellow fever booster vaccination. The sequence was collected from a man aged 18 to 35 who received the YFV17D yellow fever vaccine. The rearrangement joins TRBV6-1 to TRBJ2-3; 7 bases fit TRBD2. The CDR3 sequence is CAAGDLTQYF. CDR3 DNA: TGTGCCGCGGGGGACCTTACGCAGTATTTT.